Following are 24 T cell receptor beta chains from one sample sequenced in a study of T cell responses to AZD1222 COVID-19 vaccine (TCRdb year 2021). The library relied on the immunoSEQ multiplex PCR assay. The table was pulled from immuneACCESS by TCRdb, which kept in-frame rearrangements only. Such tables lose some clones; where checked, under half of the loss comes from unresolved V genes, and the rest has no known cause. The sample table records 55,000 to 70,000 clones; approximately 80% of these occur just once. Roughly an eighth of the sample is taken by the ten largest. The time point label here, explained by the study, means: baseline before first vaccination. Here the sequenced sample was peripheral blood, taken on day 0 of AZD1222 vaccination. The source is an adult in good health.

The chain uses TRBV6-2 or TRBV6-3 and TRBJ2-6; 9 bases agree with TRBD1. The junction had 7 bases not matched to a gene; V was cut back by 2 bases and J by 2 bases. Germline values: CDR1 MNHEY, CDR2 SVGEGT. This CDR3 comprises 18 residues. This CDR3 is CASSYRTGETPGANVLTF. The CDR3 nucleotides are TGTGCCAGCAGTTACAGGACAGGGGAGACGCCTGGGGCCAACGTCCTGACTTTC.

V and J are TRBV6-5 and TRBJ1-1, with 7 bases aligning to TRBD1. This CDR3 is 14 amino acids long. The junction had 5 bases not matched to a gene; V was cut back by 6 bases and J by 1 base. Germline assignment: CDR1 MNHEY and CDR2 SVGAGI. The CDR3 loop is CASRDYRGNTEAFF. The CDR3 DNA sequence: TGTGCCAGCAGAGATTACAGGGGGAACACTGAAGCTTTCTTT.

This chain joins TRBV30 and TRBJ1-1; 7 bases agree with TRBD1. Germline V gene sequence: CDR1 GTSNPN, CDR2 SVGIG (reference sequence). There are 13 residues in the CDR3. With V trimmed by 4 bases and J by 0 bases, 2 bases remained unmatched. CDR3 region: CAWTGTVNTEAFF. The CDR3 nucleotides read TGTGCCTGGACCGGGACAGTGAACACTGAAGCTTTCTTT.

The CDR3 sequence: CASSLATSASSYEQYF. The CDR3 bases are TGCGCCAGCAGCTTGGCAACTAGTGCAAGCTCCTACGAGCAGTACTTC. The chain joins TRBV5-1 to TRBJ2-7, with D possibly being TRBD2 (5 bases). This CDR3 is 16 amino acids long. Germline V gives CDR1 SGHRS, CDR2 YFSETQ. Trimming shortened V by 0 bases and J by 0 bases, and 13 bases separated the two germline ends.

J is TRBJ2-1 and V is TRBV5-1; the D is unclear. V lost 0 bases and J 2 bases, leaving 6 bases between the germline ends. CDR1 and CDR2 (germline): SGHRS, YFSETQ. The CDR3 is made up of 14 amino acids. The CDR3 bases are TGCGCCAGCAGCTTGGCCCAGGCCTACAATGAGCAGTTCTTC. Its translation: CASSLAQAYNEQFF.

The chain carries TRBV11-3 and TRBJ2-2, with 11 bases lining up with TRBD1. V trimming: 2 bases; J trimming: 4 bases; junction bases outside the gene matches: 3. The CDR3 extends over 16 amino acids. Germline assignment: CDR1 SGHNT and CDR2 YENEEA. CDR3 amino acids: CASSLYGTGGTGELFF. CDR3 nucleotide sequence: TGTGCCAGCAGCTTATACGGGACAGGGGGCACCGGGGAGCTGTTTTTT.

This chain connects TRBV14 to TRBJ2-7, with a weak D call TRBD1 (6 bases). Germline values: CDR1 SGHDN, CDR2 FVKESK. With 4 bases removed from V and 0 bases from J, the gap between germline ends came to 22 bases. This CDR3 is 18 amino acids long. The CDR3 protein is CASSPNNIRDKASYEQYF. The CDR3 nucleotides read TGTGCCAGCAGCCCCAACAATATAAGGGACAAAGCCTCCTACGAGCAGTACTTC. Full variable domain (missing parts from reference TRBV14 and TRBJ2-7): EAGVTQFPSHSVIEKGQTVTLRCDPISGHDNLYWYRRVMGKEIKFLLHFVKESKQDESGMPNNRFLAERTGGTYSTLKVQPAELEDSGVYFCASSPNNIRDKASYEQYFGPGTRLTVT.

This clone was observed a few times. The chain links TRBV3-1 (or the pseudogene TRBV3-2) to TRBJ2-3, with 14 bases aligning to TRBD2. V trimming: 5 bases; J trimming: 11 bases; junction bases outside the gene matches: 12. Looked up from germline, CDR1 is LGHDT and CDR2 is YNNKEL (reference sequence). The CDR3 totals 16 residues. The CDR3 reads CASSYGLAGGTSGQYF. For the CDR3, the DNA is TGTGCCAGCAGCTATGGACTAGCGGGGGGAACGAGTGGGCAGTATTTT.

This chain joins TRBV6-5 and TRBJ2-7; the D gene could be TRBD1 or TRBD2 (6 bases each). This CDR3 comprises 12 residues. Looked up from germline, CDR1 is MNHEY and CDR2 is SVGAGI. V was shortened by 3 bases and J by 13 bases, with 16 bases between the two germline ends. The CDR3 coding sequence is TGTGCCAGCAGTTATGAAGGGGGGCCTAGATACTTC. The encoded protein is CASSYEGGPRYF.

This clone has more than one count but fewer than ten. This chain connects TRBV12-3 or TRBV12-4 to TRBJ2-5; D remains ambiguous. The V end lost 3 bases, the J end lost 1 base, and 3 bases lay between the germline ends. This CDR3 has 12 amino acids. CDR3 sequence reads: CASSFVQETQYF. The CDR3 DNA sequence: TGTGCCAGCAGTTTCGTCCAAGAGACCCAGTACTTC.

The chain links TRBV5-4 to TRBJ2-3; 8 positions agree with TRBD2. The CDR3 has 16 residues. The V segment lost 1 base and the J segment 5 bases; nucleotides outside the gene matches: 9. CDR1 and CDR2 from the germline V gene are SGHNT and YYREEE (reference sequence). CDR3 residues: CASSLSNGGARDTQYF. In nucleotides, the CDR3 is TGTGCCAGCAGCTTGAGCAACGGGGGGGCGAGAGATACGCAGTATTTT.

This chain joins TRBV5-1 and TRBJ2-4; 9 bases align to TRBD2. V shed 1 base and J 3 bases; nucleotides not matched to a gene: 14. The CDR3 loop spans 19 amino acids. Germline-derived CDR1 and CDR2 are SGHRS and YFSETQ. The CDR3 bases are TGCGCCAGCAGCTTGTTGGCTAGCGGGACCACAAGGGGCAAAAACATTCAGTACTTC. Amino acids: CASSLLASGTTRGKNIQYF.

This clone has more than one count but fewer than ten. The chain joins TRBV7-8 to TRBJ2-1; D is ambiguous. Germline-derived CDR1 and CDR2 are SGHVS and FQNEAQ. V gave up 4 bases and J gave up 3 bases, with 13 bases separating them. The CDR3 runs to 15 residues. The CDR3 DNA follows: TGTGCCAGCAGCTATAACAGTCGCTACTACAATGAGCAGTTCTTC. Its protein product is CASSYNSRYYNEQFF.

J is TRBJ2-3 and V is TRBV19; D ambiguous. The CDR3 covers 12 residues. Deletions cut 10 bases from V and 1 base from J, with 9 bases between. Germline V lookup: CDR1 LNHDA, CDR2 SQIVND (reference sequence). The CDR3 nucleotides are TGTGCCACTAAAAAATGCACAGATACGCAGTATTTT. Residues: CATKKCTDTQYF.

This clone turned up a few times. The J gene is TRBJ2-7, the V gene TRBV6-1; 12 nucleotides line up with TRBD1. The length of the CDR3 is 15 residues. CDR1 and CDR2 from the germline V gene are MNHNS and SASEGT. V lost 2 bases and J lost 6; bases outside the gene matches: 5. In DNA, the CDR3 is TGTGCCAGCAGTGAATTGGGACAGGGGGCAGTCGAGCAGTACTTC. This translates into CASSELGQGAVEQYF.

This chain links TRBV4-2 with TRBJ2-5, with TRBD2 identical over 9 bases. The CDR3 extends over 14 amino acids. V trimming: 8 bases; J trimming: 4 bases; junction bases outside the gene matches: 8. CDR1 is LGHNA and CDR2 is YNFKEQ in the germline V gene. CDR3 region: CASRAGGGAETQYF. The CDR3 DNA follows: TGTGCCAGCCGAGCCGGCGGGGGGGCAGAGACCCAGTACTTC.

The gene calls are TRBV10-2 and TRBJ1-6; a weak D match, TRBD1 (6 bases). This CDR3 contains 13 residues. CDR1 is WSHSY, CDR2 SAAADI, per germline. V was cut by 2 bases and J by 9 bases, with 8 bases left in between. The CDR3 protein is CASSETGISPLHF. The CDR3, as DNA: TGCGCCAGCAGTGAGACAGGGATTTCACCCCTCCACTTT.

The chain is built from TRBV19 and TRBJ2-7, with 12 bases fitting TRBD1. V shed 5 bases, J shed 2 bases, and the junction held 1 base outside the gene matches. Germline assignment: CDR1 LNHDA and CDR2 SQIVND (reference sequence). This CDR3 has 14 residues. CDR3 residues: CASSRDRGPYEQYF. CDR3 DNA: TGTGCCAGTAGTCGGGACAGGGGGCCCTACGAGCAGTACTTC.

V is TRBV24-1 and J is TRBJ2-6; TRBD1 matches 11 bases. Germline V lookup: CDR1 KGHDR, CDR2 SFDVKD. This CDR3 has 19 amino acids. V lost 5 bases and J lost 0; bases outside the gene matches: 8. CDR3 amino acids: CATSGADGTGGSGANVLTF. The DNA for the CDR3 is TGTGCCACCAGTGGGGCCGACGGGACAGGGGGCTCTGGGGCCAACGTCCTGACTTTC.

The gene calls are TRBV19 and TRBJ2-5; D unresolved. V was clipped by 4 bases and J by 2 bases, with 8 bases between them. This CDR3 contains 13 residues. Germline V gene data show CDR1 as LNHDA and CDR2 as SQIVND (reference sequence). In DNA form, the CDR3 reads TGTGCCAGTAGTAACCGGAGACAAGAGACCCAGTACTTC. It translates to CASSNRRQETQYF.

The gene calls are TRBV5-1 and TRBJ1-6; D unresolved. The CDR3 length is 19 residues. Trimming shortened V by 0 bases and J by 0 bases, and 16 bases separated the two germline ends. Germline assignment: CDR1 SGHRS and CDR2 YFSETQ. CDR3 DNA sequence: TGCGCCAGCAGCTTGGGAGGTTATCGGAGCGCCTCCTATAATTCACCCCTCCACTTT. Protein product: CASSLGGYRSASYNSPLHF.

V usage is TRBV5-1 and J usage is TRBJ1-5, with TRBD1 identical over 7 bases. There are 14 residues in the CDR3. The trim removed 2 bases at V and 4 bases at J, leaving 3 bases unmatched. Germline V gene data show CDR1 as SGHRS and CDR2 as YFSETQ. In DNA form, the CDR3 reads TGCGCCAGCAGCTTTGGGACAGAGAATCAGCCCCAGCATTTT. Residues: CASSFGTENQPQHF.

This chain connects TRBV5-6 to TRBJ1-5; 7 bases align to TRBD1. The V segment lost 0 bases and the J segment 3 bases; nucleotides outside the gene matches: 3. Germline V CDR1 and CDR2: SGHDT, YYEEEE. This CDR3 has 15 residues. The CDR3 DNA is TGTGCCAGCAGCTTGGCAGGGACAGCCAATCAGCCCCAGCATTTT. It encodes CASSLAGTANQPQHF.

J is TRBJ1-5 and V is TRBV25-1; 7 bases align to TRBD1. Germline V gene sequence: CDR1 MGHDK, CDR2 SYGVNS. Losses at the gene ends were 11 bases for V and 5 bases for J; bases not matched to a gene: 9. The CDR3 is made up of 13 amino acids. In DNA, the CDR3 is TGTGCCCAGCACATAAGGGGGCATCAGCCCCAGCATTTT. Its protein is CAQHIRGHQPQHF.